This TCR beta chain was captured by sequencing in a study of shared clonotypes between healthy human individuals. This clone was seen a few times. The V gene's germline CDR1 is MDHEN and CDR2 SYDVKM. The CDR3 contains 14 residues. V lost 1 base and J 8 bases, leaving 14 bases between the germline ends. TCRdb's table, derived via immunoSEQ multiplex PCR, lists solely in-frame clones and lacks some. The table lists around 1,000,000 clones, around 77% of them singletons, with more than 0.85% in the top ten. The clonotype originates from a man aged 18 to 29 in good health. Some clones in this sample may be carry-over from other donors' samples. The V and J genes are TRBV28 and TRBJ1-2; maybe TRBD1 (5 bases). Specimen: memory CD4+ T cells from PBMCs. The subset denotes: CD45RA-negative fraction. CDR3 residues: CASSLLGGVGGYTF. CDR3 bases: TGTGCCAGCAGTTTATTAGGAGGGGTCGGCGGCTACACCTTC.